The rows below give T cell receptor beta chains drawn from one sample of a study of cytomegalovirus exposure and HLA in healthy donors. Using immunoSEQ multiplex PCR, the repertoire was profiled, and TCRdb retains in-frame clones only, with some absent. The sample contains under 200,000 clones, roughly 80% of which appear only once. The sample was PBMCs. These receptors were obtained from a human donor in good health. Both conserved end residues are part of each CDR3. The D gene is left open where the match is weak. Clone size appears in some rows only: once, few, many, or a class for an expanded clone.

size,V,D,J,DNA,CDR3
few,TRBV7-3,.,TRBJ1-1,TGTGCCAGCAGTTTCCAGGGCCCTAGCACTGAAGCTTTCTTT,CASSFQGPSTEAFF
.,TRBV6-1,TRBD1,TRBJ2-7,TGTGCCAGCAGTGACGACAGGGGGGGCTACGAGCAGTACTTC,CASSDDRGGYEQYF
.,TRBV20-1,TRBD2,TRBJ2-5,TGCAGTCTAGCGGGGGGTGAGACCCAGTACTTC,CSLAGGETQYF
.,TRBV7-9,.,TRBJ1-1,TGTGCCAGCAGTCTGAGCACTGAAGCTTTCTTT,CASSLSTEAFF
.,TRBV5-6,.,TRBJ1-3,TGTGCCAGCAGCCCAGGGGATCCGAGAAACACCATATATTTT,CASSPGDPRNTIYF
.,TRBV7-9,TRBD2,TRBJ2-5,TGTGCCAGCAGCGGCGGGGGGGCTCCAGAGACCCAGTACTTC,CASSGGGAPETQYF
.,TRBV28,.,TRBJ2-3,TGTGCCAGCAGTTTTGGCAGTTCCACAGATACGCAGTATTTT,CASSFGSSTDTQYF
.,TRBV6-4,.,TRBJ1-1,TGTGCCAGCAGTGACGAGCCAGGGAAAGCTTTCTTT,CASSDEPGKAFF
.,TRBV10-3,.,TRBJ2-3,TGTGCCACCTCCTATACGCAGTATTTT,CATSYTQYF
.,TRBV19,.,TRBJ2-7,TGTGCCAGTAGTATCAACAGGTTCTACGAGCAGTACTTC,CASSINRFYEQYF
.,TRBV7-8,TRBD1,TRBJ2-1,TGTGCCAGCACCCTTCTGGCAGGGGGCCCATACAATGAGCAGTTCTTC,CASTLLAGGPYNEQFF
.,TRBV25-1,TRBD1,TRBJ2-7,TGTGCCAGCAGGGCCACAGGGGGCGGAAAATTC,CASRATGGGKF
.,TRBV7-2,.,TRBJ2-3,TGTGCCAGCAGCTTATACGCGGGGGCCGGATGGACGCAGTATTTT,CASSLYAGAGWTQYF
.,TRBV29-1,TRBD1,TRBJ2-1,TGCAGCGTTCGGACCGGGACAGTAAATGAGCAGTTCTTC,CSVRTGTVNEQFF
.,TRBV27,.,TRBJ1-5,TGTGCCAGCAGTTTAACGGTGGATCAGCCCCAGCATTTT,CASSLTVDQPQHF
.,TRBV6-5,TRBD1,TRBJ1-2,TGTGCCAGCAGTTACAAAGGACAGGATGGGGGCTACACCTTC,CASSYKGQDGGYTF
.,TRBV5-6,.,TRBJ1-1,TGTGCCAGCAGCTTGGGGCAGGGGTGTGAAGCTTTCTTT,CASSLGQGCEAFF
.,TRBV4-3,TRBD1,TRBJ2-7,TGCGCCAGCAGCCAGGACAGGGGACCCCCCTACGAGCAGTACTTC,CASSQDRGPPYEQYF
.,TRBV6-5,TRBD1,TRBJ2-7,TGTGCCAGCAGCAATGACAGGGGTGACGAGCAGTACTTC,CASSNDRGDEQYF
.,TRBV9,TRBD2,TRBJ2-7,TGTGCCAGCAGCTCCGGGACTAGGGACGAGCAGTACTTC,CASSSGTRDEQYF
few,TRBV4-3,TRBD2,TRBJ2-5,TGCGCCAGCAGCCAGGGGCCGACTAGCCACCAAGAGACCCAGTACTTC,CASSQGPTSHQETQYF
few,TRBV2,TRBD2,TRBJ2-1,TGTGCCAGCAACGGGGGGGTAGCCCATGAGCAGTTCTTC,CASNGGVAHEQFF
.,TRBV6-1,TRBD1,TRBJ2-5,TGTGCCAGCAGTGAACGGGGACAGTTCCAGGTCGGGACCCAGTACTTC,CASSERGQFQVGTQYF
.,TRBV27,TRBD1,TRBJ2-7,TGTGCCAGCAGTTCACCGGGACAGGGGAAAGGCTACGAGCAGTACTTC,CASSSPGQGKGYEQYF
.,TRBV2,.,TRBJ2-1,TGTGCCAGCAGTGAGGGGCTAGCGATGGATGAGCAGTTCTTC,CASSEGLAMDEQFF
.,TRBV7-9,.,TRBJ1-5,TGTGCCAGCAGCTTAGAAGTTTATTCCAGGGCTAGCAATCAGCCCCAGCATTTT,CASSLEVYSRASNQPQHF
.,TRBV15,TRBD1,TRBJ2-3,TGTGCCACCAGCAGGGGGACAGGGGGCACAGATACGCAGTATTTT,CATSRGTGGTDTQYF
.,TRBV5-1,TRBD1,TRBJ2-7,TGCGCCAGCAGCTTGGGGGACAGTTTCTACGAGCAGTACTTC,CASSLGDSFYEQYF
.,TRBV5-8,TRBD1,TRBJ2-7,TGTGCCAGCAGCTTGGATGGGACAGGGGGCTCCTACGAGCAGTACTTC,CASSLDGTGGSYEQYF
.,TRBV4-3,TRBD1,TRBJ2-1,TGCGCCAGCAGCCAAGATTTGACAGGGTCGGTCAATGAGCAGTTCTTC,CASSQDLTGSVNEQFF
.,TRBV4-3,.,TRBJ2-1,TGCGCCAGCAGCCAAGGAGGTAGCTCCTACAATGAGCAGTTCTTC,CASSQGGSSYNEQFF
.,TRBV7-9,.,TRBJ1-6,TGTGCCAGCAGCCGCTGGGGGCGAAACAGAACCTCCTATAATTCACCCCTCCACTTT,CASSRWGRNRTSYNSPLHF
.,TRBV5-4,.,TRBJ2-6,TGTGCCAGCAGCTTGTCTCCGGACAGACCATCTGGGGCCAACGTCCTGACTTTC,CASSLSPDRPSGANVLTF
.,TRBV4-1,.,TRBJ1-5,TGCGCCAGCAGCCAAGATCCCCCAGGGTCTAGCAATCAGCCCCAGCATTTT,CASSQDPPGSSNQPQHF
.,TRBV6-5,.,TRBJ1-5,TGTGCCAGCAGTTACCGTCTTAGCAATCAGCCCCAGCATTTT,CASSYRLSNQPQHF
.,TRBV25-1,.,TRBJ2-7,TGTGCCAGCAGTGATTGGTCGGATAGAGGCGAGCAGTACTTC,CASSDWSDRGEQYF
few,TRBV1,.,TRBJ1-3,TGCACCAGCAGCCAACTGAGATGGTCGGGGGTCTCTGGAAACACCATATATTTT,CTSSQLRWSGVSGNTIYF
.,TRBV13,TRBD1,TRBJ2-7,TGTGCCAGCAGCTACCCCGGACAGGGTAACGAGCAGTACTTC,CASSYPGQGNEQYF
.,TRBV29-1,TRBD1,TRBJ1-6,TGCAGCGTGCGGACAGGGTCTAATTCACCCCTCCACTTT,CSVRTGSNSPLHF
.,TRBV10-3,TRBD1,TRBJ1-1,TGTGCCATCAGTGAGTATTTGGGGACAGGGGGCGCGGCTGAAGCTTTCTTT,CAISEYLGTGGAAEAFF
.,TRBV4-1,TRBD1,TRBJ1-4,TGCGCCAGCAGCCAAGGGAGGCCGGGACAGGGTGATGAAAAACTGTTTTTT,CASSQGRPGQGDEKLFF
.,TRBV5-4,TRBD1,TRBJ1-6,TGTGCCAGCAGCCAAGCAGCAGGGGGTGGATCGTCACCCCTCCACTTT,CASSQAAGGGSSPLHF
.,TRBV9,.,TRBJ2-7,TGTGCCAGCGCCTCGGCTAGCGACTACGAGCAGTACTTC,CASASASDYEQYF
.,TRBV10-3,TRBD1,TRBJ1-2,TGTGCCATCAGTGGGACGGAGGGGGCCGGCTATGGCTACACCTTC,CAISGTEGAGYGYTF
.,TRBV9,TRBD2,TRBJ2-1,TGTGCCAGCAGCCCCCAAGCGGGGGGCTACAATGAGCAGTTCTTC,CASSPQAGGYNEQFF
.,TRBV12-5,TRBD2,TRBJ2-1,TGTGCTAGTGGCGCGGCGGGGGGGCCGGATAAGTTCTTC,CASGAAGGPDKFF
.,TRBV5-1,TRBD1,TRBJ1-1,TGCGCCAGCAGCTACGAGACAGGGGCTAACACTGAAGCTTTCTTT,CASSYETGANTEAFF
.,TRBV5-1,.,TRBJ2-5,TGCGCCAGCAGCTTGGCCGCAGGTGAAGAGACCCAGTACTTC,CASSLAAGEETQYF
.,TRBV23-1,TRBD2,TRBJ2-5,TGCGCCAGCAGTCCCCCTGAGCGGGGTTTAGAGACCCAGTACTTC,CASSPPERGLETQYF
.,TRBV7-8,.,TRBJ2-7,TGTGCCAGCAGCTTTAGCCAGGGGGGCTCCTACGAGCAGTACTTC,CASSFSQGGSYEQYF
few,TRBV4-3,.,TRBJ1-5,TGCGCCAGCCCAGCCAGGTATAGCAATCAGCCCCAGCATTTT,CASPARYSNQPQHF
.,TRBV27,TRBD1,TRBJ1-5,TGTGCCAGCAGTTTATCGCCGTTTGCGGGACAGGGGGTGGGGAGCAATCAGCCCCAGCATTTT,CASSLSPFAGQGVGSNQPQHF
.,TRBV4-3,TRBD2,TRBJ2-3,TGCGCCAGCAGCCGAGGACTAGCGGGGAGGTACACAGATACGCAGTATTTT,CASSRGLAGRYTDTQYF
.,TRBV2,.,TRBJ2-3,TGTGCCAGCAGTGTGACTGGAGGTGATACGCAGTATTTT,CASSVTGGDTQYF
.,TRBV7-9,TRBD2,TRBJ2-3,TGTGCCGGCAGCTTAGCGCTCGCTAGCGGGGCGGGAGATACGCAGTATTTT,CAGSLALASGAGDTQYF